Described below is a single T cell receptor (beta chain) sequence and its context. What it binds is not known. Measured with immunoSEQ multiplex PCR; TCRdb has only the in-frame clones, and not every one. Altogether tens of thousands of clones are present, 75% to 85% being singletons, with the ten largest covering 9.5% to 15%. This sample stems from a study of vaccination effects on CD4 cells after COVID-19. Background on the study: Participants got two doses of BNT162b2 or mRNA-1273 vaccine.

Per the germline V gene, CDR1 is MGHRA and CDR2 is YSYEKL. This CDR3 region has 15 residues. J gave up 5 bases and V 4 bases, and 6 bases lay outside the gene matches. CD4+ T cells specific for antigen were expanded with viral peptide pools by the ViraFEST assay before sequencing. Once cultured for approximately eleven days, the cells underwent separation to obtain CD4+ T cells. Nucleocapsid antibodies stayed negative before and after vaccination, showing no earlier SARS-CoV-2 infection. Culturing of a few million PBMC per well took place with roughly 10 IU/ml IL-2 and approximately 9.9 ug/ml peptides.

This material consisted of CD4+ T cells from PBMCs cultured with SARS-CoV-2 spike peptides, taken before COVID-19 vaccination. V usage is TRBV4-1 and J usage is TRBJ2-1, with 9 bases that match TRBD1. The clonotype originates from a human donor who received a COVID-19 vaccine. CDR3 DNA: TGCGCCAGCAGCCCACCGGGACAGGGCGACAATGAGCAGTTCTTC. Amino acid sequence: CASSPPGQGDNEQFF.